This note documents a single T cell receptor (beta chain) sequence. This specimen comes from a study of monozygotic twins with inflammatory bowel disease. This CDR3 region has 15 residues. Germline values: CDR1 LNHNV, CDR2 YYDKDF (reference sequence). Investigators made cDNA in eight separate reactions per sample. Addition of UMIs with a 6-nucleotide sample barcode was achieved by template switching. TCRdb re-called the 5' RACE reads; one entry per CDR3 protein, DNA not given. The data include 140,000 to 150,000 distinct CDR3 sequences; the top ten clones carry 1% to 1.5%. The sequenced sample was blood. The V gene is TRBV15, the J gene TRBJ2-5; TCRdb picks TRBD1, but there is no DNA to check that call. The receptor's source is a human donor with ulcerative colitis or Crohn's disease, or a healthy co-twin of an affected twin (not recorded which). The CDR3: CATSRGTGDQETQYF.